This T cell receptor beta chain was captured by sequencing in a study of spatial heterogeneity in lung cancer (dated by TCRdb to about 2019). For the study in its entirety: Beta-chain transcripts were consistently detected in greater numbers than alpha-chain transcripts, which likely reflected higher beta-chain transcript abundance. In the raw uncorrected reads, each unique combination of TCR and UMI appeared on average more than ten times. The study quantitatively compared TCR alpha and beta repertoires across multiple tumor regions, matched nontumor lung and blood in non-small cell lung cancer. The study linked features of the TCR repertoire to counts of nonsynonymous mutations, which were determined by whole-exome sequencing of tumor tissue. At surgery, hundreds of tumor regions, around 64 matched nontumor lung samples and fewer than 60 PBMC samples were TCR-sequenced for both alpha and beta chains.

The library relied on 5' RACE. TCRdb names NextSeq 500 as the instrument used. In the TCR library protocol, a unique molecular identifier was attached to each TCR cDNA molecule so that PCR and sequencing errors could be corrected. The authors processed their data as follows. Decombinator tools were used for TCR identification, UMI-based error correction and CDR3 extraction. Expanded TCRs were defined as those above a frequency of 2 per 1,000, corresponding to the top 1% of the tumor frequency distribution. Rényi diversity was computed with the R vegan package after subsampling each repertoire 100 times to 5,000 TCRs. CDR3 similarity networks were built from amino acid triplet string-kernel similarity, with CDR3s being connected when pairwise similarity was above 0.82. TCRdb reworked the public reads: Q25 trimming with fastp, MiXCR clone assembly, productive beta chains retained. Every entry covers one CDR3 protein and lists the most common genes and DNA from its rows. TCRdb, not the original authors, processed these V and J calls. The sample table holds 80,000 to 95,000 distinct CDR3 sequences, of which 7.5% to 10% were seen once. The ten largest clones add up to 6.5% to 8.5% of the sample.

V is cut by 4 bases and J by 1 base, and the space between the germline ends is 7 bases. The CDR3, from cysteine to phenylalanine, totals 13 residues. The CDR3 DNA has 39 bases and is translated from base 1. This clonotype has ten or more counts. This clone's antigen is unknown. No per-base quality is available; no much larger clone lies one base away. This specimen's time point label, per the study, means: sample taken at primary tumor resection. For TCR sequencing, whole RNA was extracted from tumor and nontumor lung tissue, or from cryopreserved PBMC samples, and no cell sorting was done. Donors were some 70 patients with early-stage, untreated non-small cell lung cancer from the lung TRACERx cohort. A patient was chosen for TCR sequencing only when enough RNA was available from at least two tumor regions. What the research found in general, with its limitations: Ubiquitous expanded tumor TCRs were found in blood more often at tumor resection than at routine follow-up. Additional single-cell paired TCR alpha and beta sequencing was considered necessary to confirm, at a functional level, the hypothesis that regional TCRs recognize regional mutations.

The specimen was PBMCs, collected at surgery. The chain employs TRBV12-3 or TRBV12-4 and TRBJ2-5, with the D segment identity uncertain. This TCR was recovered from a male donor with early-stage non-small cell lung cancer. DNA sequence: TGTGCCAGCAGTTACAGAAGCCAAGAGACCCAGTACTTC. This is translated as CASSYRSQETQYF.